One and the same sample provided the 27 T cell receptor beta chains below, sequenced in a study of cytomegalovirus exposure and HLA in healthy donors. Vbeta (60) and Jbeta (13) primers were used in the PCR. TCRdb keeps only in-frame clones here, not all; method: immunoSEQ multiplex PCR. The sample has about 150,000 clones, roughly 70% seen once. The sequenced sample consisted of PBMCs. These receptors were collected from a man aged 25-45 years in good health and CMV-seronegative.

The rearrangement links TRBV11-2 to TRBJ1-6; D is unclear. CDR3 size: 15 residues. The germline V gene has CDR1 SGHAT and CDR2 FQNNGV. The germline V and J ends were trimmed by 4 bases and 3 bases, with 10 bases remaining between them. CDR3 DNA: TGTGCCAGCAGCTCATTGCGGGGCTATAATTCACCCCTCCACTTT. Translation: CASSSLRGYNSPLHF.

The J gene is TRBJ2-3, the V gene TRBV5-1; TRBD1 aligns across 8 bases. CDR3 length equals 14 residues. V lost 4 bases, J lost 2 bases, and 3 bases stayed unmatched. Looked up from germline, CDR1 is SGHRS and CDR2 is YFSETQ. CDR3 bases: TGCGCCAGCAGCATGGGACAGGACACAGATACGCAGTATTTT. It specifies CASSMGQDTDTQYF.

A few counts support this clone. The CDR3, as DNA: TGTGCCAGCAGTAAACAGGGGACTAATGAAAAACTGTTTTTT. Protein product: CASSKQGTNEKLFF. The gene calls are TRBV28 and TRBJ1-4; 7 nucleotides match TRBD1. V was pared by 5 bases and J by 2 bases, with 2 bases of the junction left unmatched. CDR3 length: 14 residues. CDR1 and CDR2 (germline): MDHEN, SYDVKM.

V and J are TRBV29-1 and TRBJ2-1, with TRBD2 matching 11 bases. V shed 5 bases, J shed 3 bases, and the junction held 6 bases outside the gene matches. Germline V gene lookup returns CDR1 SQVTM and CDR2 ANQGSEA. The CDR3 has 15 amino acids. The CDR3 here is CSVNPGLAVYNEQFF. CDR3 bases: TGCAGCGTTAACCCGGGACTAGCGGTCTACAATGAGCAGTTCTTC.

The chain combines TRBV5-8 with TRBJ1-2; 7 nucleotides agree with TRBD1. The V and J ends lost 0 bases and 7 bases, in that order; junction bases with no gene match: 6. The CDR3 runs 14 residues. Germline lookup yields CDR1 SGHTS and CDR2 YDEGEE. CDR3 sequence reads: CASSLEEGAVGYTF. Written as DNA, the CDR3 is TGTGCCAGCAGCTTGGAGGAGGGGGCGGTTGGCTACACCTTC.

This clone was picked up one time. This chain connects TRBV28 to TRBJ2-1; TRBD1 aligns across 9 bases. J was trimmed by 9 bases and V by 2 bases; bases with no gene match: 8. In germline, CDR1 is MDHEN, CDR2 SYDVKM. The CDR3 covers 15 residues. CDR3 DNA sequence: TGTGCCAGCAGTTTAGGAGACAGGGGGTTCGGTGAGCAGTTCTTC. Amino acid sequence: CASSLGDRGFGEQFF.

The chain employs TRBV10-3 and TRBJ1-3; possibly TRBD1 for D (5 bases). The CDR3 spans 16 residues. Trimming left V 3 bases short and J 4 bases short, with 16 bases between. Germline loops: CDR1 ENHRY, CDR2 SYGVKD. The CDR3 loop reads CAISDPQGRSGNTIYF. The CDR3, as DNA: TGTGCCATCAGTGATCCCCAGGGTAGGAGCGGAAACACCATATATTTT.

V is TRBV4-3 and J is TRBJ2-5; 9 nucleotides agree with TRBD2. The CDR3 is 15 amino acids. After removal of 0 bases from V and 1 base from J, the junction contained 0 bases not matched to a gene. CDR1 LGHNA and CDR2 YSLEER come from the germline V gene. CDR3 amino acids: CASSQELAGQETQYF. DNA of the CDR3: TGCGCCAGCAGCCAAGAACTAGCGGGCCAAGAGACCCAGTACTTC.

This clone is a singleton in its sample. CDR3 amino acids: CASSLEGQGSYEQYF. Here the CDR3 DNA reads TGTGCCAGCAGCTTAGAGGGACAGGGCAGCTACGAGCAGTACTTC. The chain uses TRBV7-6 and TRBJ2-7, with TRBD1 matching over 9 bases. V shed 1 base, J shed 3 bases, and the junction held 4 bases outside the gene matches. The CDR3 totals 15 residues. Germline V gene lookup returns CDR1 SGHVS and CDR2 FNYEAQ.

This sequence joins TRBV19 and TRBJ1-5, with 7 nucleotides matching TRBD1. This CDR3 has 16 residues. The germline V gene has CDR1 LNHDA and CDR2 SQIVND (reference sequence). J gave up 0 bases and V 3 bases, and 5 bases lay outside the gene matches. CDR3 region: CASSMEGAHSNQPQHF. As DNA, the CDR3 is TGTGCCAGTAGTATGGAGGGGGCTCATAGCAATCAGCCCCAGCATTTT.

This CDR3 is CASSQTGTGGYEQYF. The CDR3 DNA is TGTGCCAGCAGTCAAACCGGGACAGGGGGCTACGAGCAGTACTTC. The chain carries TRBV6-6 and TRBJ2-7; 11 bases fit TRBD1. The CDR3 totals 15 residues. V was clipped by 5 bases and J by 3 bases; unmatched bases: 6. Germline CDR1 is MNHNY and CDR2 is SVGAGI (reference sequence).

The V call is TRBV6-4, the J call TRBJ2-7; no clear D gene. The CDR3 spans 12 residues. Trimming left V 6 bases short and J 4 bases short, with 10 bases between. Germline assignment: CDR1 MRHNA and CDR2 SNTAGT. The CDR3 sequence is CASSPVLYEQYF. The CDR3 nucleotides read TGTGCCAGCAGCCCTGTCCTATACGAGCAGTACTTC.

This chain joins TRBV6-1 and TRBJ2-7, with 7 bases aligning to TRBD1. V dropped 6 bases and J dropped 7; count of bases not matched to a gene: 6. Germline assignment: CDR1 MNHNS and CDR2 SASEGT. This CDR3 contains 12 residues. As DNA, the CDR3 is TGTGCCAGCAGCGCTACAGGGGTTGAGCAGTACTTC. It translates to CASSATGVEQYF.

The CDR3 region is CASSAGGGSGETQYF. The CDR3 nucleotides read TGTGCCAGCAGCGCGGGGGGGGGCTCTGGGGAGACCCAGTACTTC. The rearrangement links TRBV9 to TRBJ2-5, with 8 nucleotides matching TRBD2. The V gene's germline CDR1 is SGDLS and CDR2 YYNGEE. This CDR3 has 15 residues. V was clipped by 3 bases and J by 5 bases; unmatched bases: 9.

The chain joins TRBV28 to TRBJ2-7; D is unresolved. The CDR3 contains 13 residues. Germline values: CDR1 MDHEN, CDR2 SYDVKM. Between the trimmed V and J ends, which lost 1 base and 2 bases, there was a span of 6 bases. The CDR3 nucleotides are TGTGCCAGCAGTTTATCACAGCCCTACGAGCAGTACTTC. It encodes CASSLSQPYEQYF.

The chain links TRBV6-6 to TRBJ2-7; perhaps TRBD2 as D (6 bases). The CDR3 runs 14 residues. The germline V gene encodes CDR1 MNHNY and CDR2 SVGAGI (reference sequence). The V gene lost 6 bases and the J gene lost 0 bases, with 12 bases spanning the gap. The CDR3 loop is CASREGSSSYEQYF. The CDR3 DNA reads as TGTGCCAGCAGGGAGGGGTCGAGCTCCTACGAGCAGTACTTC.

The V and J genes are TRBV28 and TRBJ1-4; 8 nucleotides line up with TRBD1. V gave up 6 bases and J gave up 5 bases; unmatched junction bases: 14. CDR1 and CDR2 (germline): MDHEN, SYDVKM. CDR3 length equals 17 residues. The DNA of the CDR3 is TGTGCCAGCAGCCCGCTTGCGGACAGGGTATCCAATGAAAAACTGTTTTTT. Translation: CASSPLADRVSNEKLFF.

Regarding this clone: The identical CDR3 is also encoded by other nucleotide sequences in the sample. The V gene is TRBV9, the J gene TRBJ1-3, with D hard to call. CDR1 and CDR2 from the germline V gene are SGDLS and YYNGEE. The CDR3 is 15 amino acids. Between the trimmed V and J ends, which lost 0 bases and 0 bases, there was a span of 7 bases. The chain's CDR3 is CASSVAGSSGNTIYF. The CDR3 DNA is TGTGCCAGCAGCGTAGCTGGTAGCTCTGGAAACACCATATATTTT.

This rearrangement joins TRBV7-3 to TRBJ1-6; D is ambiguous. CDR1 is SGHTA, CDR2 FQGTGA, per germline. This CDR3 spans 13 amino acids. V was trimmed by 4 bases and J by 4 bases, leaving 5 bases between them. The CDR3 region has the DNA TGTGCCAGCAGCTCTCAGTATAATTCACCCCTCCACTTT. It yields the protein CASSSQYNSPLHF.

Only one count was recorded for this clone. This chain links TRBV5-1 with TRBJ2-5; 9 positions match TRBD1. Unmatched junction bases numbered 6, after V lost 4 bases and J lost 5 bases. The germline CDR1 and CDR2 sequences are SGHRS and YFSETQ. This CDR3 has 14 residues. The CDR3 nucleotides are TGCGCCAGCAGCGAACAGGGGGCGAAGGAGACCCAGTACTTC. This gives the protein CASSEQGAKETQYF.

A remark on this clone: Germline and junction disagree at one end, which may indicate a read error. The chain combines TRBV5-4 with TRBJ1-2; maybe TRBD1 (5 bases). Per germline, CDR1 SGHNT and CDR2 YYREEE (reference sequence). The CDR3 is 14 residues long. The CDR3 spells CASSLQGVDYGYPF. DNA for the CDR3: TGTGCCAGCAGCTTGCAGGGAGTGGACTATGGCTACCCCTTC.

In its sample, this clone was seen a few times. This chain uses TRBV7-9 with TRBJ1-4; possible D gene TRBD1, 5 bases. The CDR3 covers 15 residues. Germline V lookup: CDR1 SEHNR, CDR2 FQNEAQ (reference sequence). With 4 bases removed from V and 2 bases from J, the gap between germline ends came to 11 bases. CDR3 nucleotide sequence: TGTGCCAGCAGCTCCTCGGGGGTTACTAATGAAAAACTGTTTTTT. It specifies CASSSSGVTNEKLFF.

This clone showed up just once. The CDR3 sequence is CASSGTGEYGYTF. The CDR3 DNA reads as TGCGCCAGCAGCGGGACGGGAGAATATGGCTACACCTTC. The chain employs TRBV5-1 and TRBJ1-2; tentatively, D is TRBD1 (5 bases). The V end lost 4 bases, the J end lost 5 bases, and 12 bases lay between the germline ends. Germline CDR1 SGHRS, CDR2 YFSETQ. CDR3 length equals 13 residues.

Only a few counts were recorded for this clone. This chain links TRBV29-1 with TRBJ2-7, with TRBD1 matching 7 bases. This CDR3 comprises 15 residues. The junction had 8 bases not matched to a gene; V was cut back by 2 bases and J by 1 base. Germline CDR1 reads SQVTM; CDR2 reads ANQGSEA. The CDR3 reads CSVERGQGLSYEQYF. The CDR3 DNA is TGCAGCGTTGAAAGGGGGCAGGGGCTTTCCTACGAGCAGTACTTC.

CDR3 sequence (DNA): TGTGCCAGCAGAGGACAGGCCCGCAATCAGCCCCAGCATTTT. Translated, it gives CASRGQARNQPQHF. The chain joins TRBV6-6 to TRBJ1-5; 7 bases agree with TRBD1. J gave up 2 bases and V 6 bases, and 4 bases lay outside the gene matches. Germline V gene sequence: CDR1 MNHNY, CDR2 SVGAGI (reference sequence). This CDR3 is built from 14 residues.

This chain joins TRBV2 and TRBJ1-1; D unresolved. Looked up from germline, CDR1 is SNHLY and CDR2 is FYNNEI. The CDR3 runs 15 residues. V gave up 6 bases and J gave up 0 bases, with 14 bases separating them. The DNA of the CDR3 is TGTGCCAGCAGACTCGTTGGAGGCGTGAACACTGAAGCTTTCTTT. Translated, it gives CASRLVGGVNTEAFF.

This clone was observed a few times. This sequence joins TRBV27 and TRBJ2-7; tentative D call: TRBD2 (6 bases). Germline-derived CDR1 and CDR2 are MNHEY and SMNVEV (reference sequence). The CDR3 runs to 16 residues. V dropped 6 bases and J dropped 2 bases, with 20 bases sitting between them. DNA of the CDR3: TGTGCCAGCAGCCCCGGGAGCGGGCAGTGGGCCTACGAGCAGTACTTC. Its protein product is CASSPGSGQWAYEQYF.